The 11 T cell receptor beta chains below come from one sample, sequenced in a study of post-analysis software for immune sequencing data. General study results and limits: When patients were compared with controls, a handful of TRBV segments were more frequent, TRBV5-6, TRBV5-1 and TRBV20-1 among them.

Unique molecular identifiers were built into the TCR beta cDNA libraries. MiXCR was run by TCRdb on the PCR reads, yielding one entry per CDR3 protein. Of more than 350,000 distinct CDR3 sequences listed, about 39% are singletons. These TCRs are of unknown antigen specificity. The sample was blood. The receptors were sampled from a girl under 10 years old with multiple sclerosis.

The table lists this clonotype with a few counts. V is TRBV4-3 and J is TRBJ2-1; no clear D. Trimming stripped 3 bases from V and 0 bases from J, with 15 bases between. CDR3 length: 17 amino acids. Germline loops: CDR1 LGHNA, CDR2 YSLEER. This CDR3 is CASSHKKGRSSYNEQFF. CDR3 coding DNA: TGCGCCAGCAGCCACAAAAAGGGCCGGAGCTCCTACAATGAGCAGTTCTTC.

This clonotype was seen a handful of times. V gene TRBV5-1 combines with J gene TRBJ1-1; the D is unclear. Looked up from germline, CDR1 is SGHRS and CDR2 is YFSETQ. Trimming took 4 bases from V and 0 from J, leaving 13 bases between them. This CDR3 spans 15 amino acids. CDR3 sequence (DNA): TGCGCCAGCAGCCCGATCTCCCAGGTGAACACTGAAGCTTTCTTT. Protein product: CASSPISQVNTEAFF.

The rearrangement uses TRBV6-1 and TRBJ1-5; D ambiguous. Trimming took off 4 bases at V and 4 bases at J, with 11 bases between the two ends. CDR3 length: 14 residues. Germline CDR1 is MNHNS and CDR2 is SASEGT. CDR3: CASSGEIANQPQHF. The CDR3 DNA is TGTGCCAGCAGTGGAGAAATAGCAAATCAGCCCCAGCATTTT.

In regard to this clonotype: Compared with germline, one end of the junction differs, possibly owing to a read error. The DNA for the CDR3 is TGTGCCGGCAGCCCCGACAGGGGTACCTACAATGAGCAGTTCTTC. This translates into CAGSPDRGTYNEQFF. V is TRBV5-4 and J is TRBJ2-1; 8 bases are a match to TRBD1. CDR1 is SGHNT and CDR2 is YYREEE in the germline V gene (reference sequence). This CDR3 is built from 15 residues.

The V gene is TRBV14, the J gene TRBJ1-6, with D hard to call. Germline CDR1 is SGHDN and CDR2 is FVKESK. This CDR3 has 15 amino acids. V was shortened by 2 bases and J by 9 bases, with 14 bases between the two germline ends. The DNA for the CDR3 is TGTGCCAGCAGCCAATCCCTGATCCCGGGTTCACCCCTCCACTTT. Its protein is CASSQSLIPGSPLHF.

This clonotype was observed a handful of times. J is TRBJ1-2 and V is TRBV27; 7 nucleotides align to TRBD1. Germline values: CDR1 MNHEY, CDR2 SMNVEV (reference sequence). This CDR3 region has 16 residues. V shed 3 bases, J shed 4 bases, and the junction held 11 bases outside the gene matches. This chain's CDR3 is CASSLQGMGTVYGYTF. The CDR3 DNA reads TGTGCCAGCAGTTTGCAGGGAATGGGGACAGTCTATGGCTACACCTTC.

The chain has TRBV28 and TRBJ2-7; no clear D gene. Trimming removed 2 bases from V and 0 bases from J, with 8 bases in between. The CDR3 has 14 amino acids. Germline CDR1 is MDHEN and CDR2 is SYDVKM. The CDR3 region is CASSLIGTSYEQYF. CDR3 DNA sequence: TGTGCCAGCAGTTTAATCGGTACCTCCTACGAGCAGTACTTC.

The rearrangement links TRBV3-1 to TRBJ2-1, with D unresolved. The CDR3 consists of 16 residues. Trimming removed 1 base from V and 3 bases from J, with 13 bases in between. Germline V CDR1 and CDR2: LGHDT, YNNKEL (reference sequence). Written as DNA, the CDR3 is TGTGCCAGCAGCCAAGTGTGGGGTGGTCGCTACAATGAGCAGTTCTTC. Translating gives CASSQVWGGRYNEQFF.

The J gene is TRBJ2-1, the V gene TRBV7-2; 9 bases line up with TRBD1. The CDR3 is made up of 14 amino acids. Unmatched junction bases numbered 12, after V lost 5 bases and J lost 13 bases. Per the germline V gene, CDR1 is SGHTA and CDR2 is FQGNSA. In DNA, the CDR3 is TGTGCCAGCAGCCCAACAGGGGGCAGAGAGACCCAGTTCTTC. It translates to CASSPTGGRETQFF.

The chain joins TRBV7-3 to TRBJ2-3, with unresolved D. Trimming took 0 bases from V and 1 from J, leaving 14 bases between them. Germline V CDR1 and CDR2: SGHTA, FQGTGA. The CDR3 covers 17 residues. This CDR3 is CASSLTWSVAGTDTQYF. CDR3 DNA sequence: TGTGCCAGCAGCTTAACATGGTCAGTTGCGGGCACAGATACGCAGTATTTT.

With respect to this clonotype: The junction departs from germline at one end; a sequencing error may be responsible. J is TRBJ2-3 and V is TRBV10-3, with 7 bases identical to TRBD2. This CDR3 region has 15 residues. Germline lookup yields CDR1 ENHRY and CDR2 SYGVKD. As DNA, the CDR3 is TGTGCCATCAGTGAGCCGGGGGGACGCACGGATACGCAGTATTTT. As protein: CAISEPGGRTDTQYF.